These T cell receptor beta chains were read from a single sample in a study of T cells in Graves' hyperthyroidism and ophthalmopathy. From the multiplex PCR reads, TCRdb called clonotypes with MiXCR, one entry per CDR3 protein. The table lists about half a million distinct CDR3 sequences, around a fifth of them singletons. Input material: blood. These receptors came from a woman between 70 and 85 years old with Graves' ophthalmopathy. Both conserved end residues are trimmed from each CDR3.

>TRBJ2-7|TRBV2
ASSVVRISSYEQY
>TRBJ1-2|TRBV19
ASSTQWYGYT
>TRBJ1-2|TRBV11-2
ASSPTTGTGGYGYT
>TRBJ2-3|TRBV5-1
ASSSPVLDTQY
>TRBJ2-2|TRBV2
ASHFASWGGELF
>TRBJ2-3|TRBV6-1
ASGAGGSWSDTQY
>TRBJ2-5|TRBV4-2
ASSTSSGIGETQY
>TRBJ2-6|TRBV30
AWSKGTGANVLT
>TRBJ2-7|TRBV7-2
ASSFGGGSSYEQY
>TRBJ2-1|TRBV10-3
AISESGQGIRFEQF
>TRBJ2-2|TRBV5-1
ASSLGQVNTGELF
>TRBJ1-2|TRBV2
ASSVQGGNYGYT
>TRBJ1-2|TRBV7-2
ASSLARGGGYT
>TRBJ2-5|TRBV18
ASSPVPSETVRQETQY
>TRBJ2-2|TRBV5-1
ASSPTGVGELF
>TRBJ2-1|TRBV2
ASSATGTSNNEQI
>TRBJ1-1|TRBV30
AWNFQGPMNTEAF
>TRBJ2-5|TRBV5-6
ASSHGQGGETQY
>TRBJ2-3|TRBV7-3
ASSSRKKTSGRTDTQY
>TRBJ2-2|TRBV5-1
ASSLGVSGNTGELF
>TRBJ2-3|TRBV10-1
ASSGTALPDTQY
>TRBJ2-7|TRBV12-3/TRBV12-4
ASSRAENEQY
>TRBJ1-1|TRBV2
ASSRGQSDTEAF
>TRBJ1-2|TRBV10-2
ASSPGTVTNYGYT
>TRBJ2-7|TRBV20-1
SANGQGVHEQY
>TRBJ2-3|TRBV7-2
ASSLGVAPGTDTQY
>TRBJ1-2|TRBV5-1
ASSLTALSGGYT
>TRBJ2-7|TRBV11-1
ASKATSGNFAEQY
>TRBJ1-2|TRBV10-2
ASGGHSDLRNYGYT
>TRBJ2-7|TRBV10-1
ASSSDRRDEQY
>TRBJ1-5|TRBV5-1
ASSLGSSNQPQH
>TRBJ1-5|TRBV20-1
SAGRGRPDQPQH
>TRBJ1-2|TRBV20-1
SAKGTNNYGYT
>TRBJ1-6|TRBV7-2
ASSLAGSSPLH
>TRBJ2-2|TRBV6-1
ASSFPTGGPRTGELF
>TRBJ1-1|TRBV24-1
ATSETRNTEAF
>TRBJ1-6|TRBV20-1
SASRDRDSPLH
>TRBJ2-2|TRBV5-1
ASSPNPGRADTGELF
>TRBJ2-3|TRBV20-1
SASGQGISDTQY
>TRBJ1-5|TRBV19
ASLRPGTGINQPQH
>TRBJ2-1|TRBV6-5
ASSSTTGTSGNEQF
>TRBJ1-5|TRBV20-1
SAININSQPQH
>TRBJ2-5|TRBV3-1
ASSQRSSETQY
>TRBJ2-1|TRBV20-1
SAAGTSLEQF
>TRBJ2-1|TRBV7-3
ASSTRTSGRVDEQF
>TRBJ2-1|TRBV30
AWRVRPGLAGIWYQF
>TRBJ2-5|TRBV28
ASSLVGGGPMETQY
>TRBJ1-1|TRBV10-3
AISDPGQYTEAF
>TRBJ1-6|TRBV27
ASSFDSNNSPLH
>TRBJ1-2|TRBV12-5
ASGLEQGSYGYT
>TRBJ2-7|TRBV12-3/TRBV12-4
ASSYLGAEQY
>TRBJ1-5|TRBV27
ASSTGVVQPQH
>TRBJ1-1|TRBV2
ASSEAPGTQAF
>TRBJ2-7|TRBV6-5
ASSYNSGQGEQY
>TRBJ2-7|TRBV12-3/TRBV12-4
ASSLSGGVYEQY
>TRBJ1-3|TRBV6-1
ASSEALQGGNTIY
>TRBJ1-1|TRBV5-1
ASSSGRGNQAF